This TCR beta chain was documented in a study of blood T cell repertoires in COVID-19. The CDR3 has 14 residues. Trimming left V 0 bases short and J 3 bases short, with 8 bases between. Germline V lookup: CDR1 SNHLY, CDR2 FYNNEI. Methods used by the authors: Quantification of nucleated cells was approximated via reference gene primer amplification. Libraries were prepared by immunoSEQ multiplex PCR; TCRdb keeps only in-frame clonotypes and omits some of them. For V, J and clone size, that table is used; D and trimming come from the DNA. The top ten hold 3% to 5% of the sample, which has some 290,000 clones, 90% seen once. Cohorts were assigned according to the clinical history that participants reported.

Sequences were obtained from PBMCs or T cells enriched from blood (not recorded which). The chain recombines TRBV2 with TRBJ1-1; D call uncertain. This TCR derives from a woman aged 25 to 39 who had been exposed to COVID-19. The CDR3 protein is CASSEAPRDTEAFF. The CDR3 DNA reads TGTGCCAGCAGTGAAGCGCCTCGGGACACTGAAGCTTTCTTT.